This T cell receptor beta chain was obtained from a study of T-cell reconstitution after alpha-beta-depleted transplantation in children. Overall study findings and caveats: Once a year had passed after transplant, T-cell counts and diversity came mostly from newly produced T cells. Recipient T cells and thymic progenitors that survived gave rise to the high TCRbeta diversity observed at day 60 in some patients. Expanded graft clones, several hundred of them, were reportedly the source of alpha-beta T cells about two months after transplant.

V shed 1 base and J shed 4 bases, with 14 bases lying between them. The CDR3 is 16 amino acids. The germline V gene encodes CDR1 LGHNA and CDR2 YSLEER. Worth noting for this clonotype: Its antigen remains unidentified.

Preparation of the TCRbeta library was carried out with unique molecular identifiers. MiXCR, applied by TCRdb to the PCR reads, yields one record per CDR3 protein. The sample includes 450,000 to 550,000 distinct CDR3 sequences, over 10% of them seen just once. This receptor was obtained from a female patient aged 2-10 years who had a stem cell transplant for aplastic anemia, so the T cells may come from the graft donor. This sample comprised PBMCs, mostly from graft donor cells, obtained 180 days after TCRalphabeta/CD19-depleted stem cell transplant. This chain connects TRBV4-3 to TRBJ2-1, with D hard to call. CDR3 sequence: CASSQATRNSYNEQFF. CDR3 nucleotides: TGCGCCAGCAGCCAAGCTACGCGGAACTCTTACAATGAGCAGTTCTTC.